These T cell receptor beta chains were read from a single sample in a study of tumor-infiltrating lymphocytes in primary liver carcinoma. TCRdb analysed the multiplex PCR reads with MiXCR anew, one entry per CDR3 protein. The data contain about 37,000 distinct CDR3 sequences, approximately 71% of them seen just once; the ten biggest clones take up around 38%. Sequencing was performed on tumor-adjacent normal liver tissue. These receptors were collected from a middle-aged man with primary liver carcinoma and hepatitis B virus infection. CDR3s include the opening cysteine and the closing phenylalanine or tryptophan. D genes are given only for firm matches. Some rows have no size entry. The others give once, few or many, or a class for an expanded clone.

D gene	clone size	V gene	J gene	CDR3 DNA	CDR3 protein
-	-	TRBV11-2	TRBJ2-3	TGTGCCAGCAGCTTTGTTAACAACGGGGGAGATACGCAGTATTTT	CASSFVNNGGDTQYF
TRBD1	-	TRBV12-3/TRBV12-4	TRBJ2-7	TGTGCCAGCAGTCCTAGGACAGGGGGCCTGGAGGGGCAGTACTTC	CASSPRTGGLEGQYF
-	-	TRBV11-3	TRBJ1-5	TGTGTCAGCGGCTTAGATCTGGAGGTGGCTCAGCCCCAGCATTTT	CVSGLDLEVAQPQHF
TRBD2	-	TRBV11-2	TRBJ2-5	TGTGCCGGCAGCTTAAGACTAGCGGGTGACTCGAGCGAGACCCGGTGCTTC	CAGSLRLAGDSSETRCF
TRBD1	-	TRBV6-1	TRBJ2-4	TGTGCCAGCAGTGAAGCACTTGGATACGTCGGACAGGTTGTCAACAACATTCAGTACTTC	CASSEALGYVGQVVNNIQYF
-	-	TRBV28	TRBJ1-5	TGTACCAGCAGTTTGACAAGGGGAACGCAGCCCCTGCATTTT	CTSSLTRGTQPLHF
-	-	TRBV14	TRBJ2-1	TGTGCCAGCAGCCAGGAGAGGGTGGGTGAGCAGCTCTTC	CASSQERVGEQLF
-	-	TRBV11-2	TRBJ1-1	TGTGCTAGCAGTCCATTGGGCCCCTTGAAGACTGAAGCTGTCTTT	CASSPLGPLKTEAVF
-	-	TRBV1	TRBJ2-1	TGCACCAGTAGCCAAGACGCTAAAGTAGCGGGATATGAGCAATACTTC	CTSSQDAKVAGYEQYF
TRBD2	-	TRBV30	TRBJ2-1	TGTGCCTGTAGTGAGGGGTCTAGCGGGGTAAATGAGCAGTTCTTC	CACSEGSSGVNEQFF
-	many	TRBV5-1	TRBJ2-7	TGCGCCAGCAGCTTGGAGCCAGGAGGGTACGAGCAGTACTTC	CASSLEPGGYEQYF
TRBD2	-	TRBV5-1	TRBJ2-1	TGCACCAGCAGCTTAGGGCTAGCGGGTAGCAATGAGCAGTTCTTC	CTSSLGLAGSNEQFF
-	-	TRBV29-1	TRBJ1-2	TGCAACGGTCGACAGATCGATGGCCACACCTTC	CNGRQIDGHTF
TRBD2	-	TRBV6-2/TRBV6-3	TRBJ2-1	TGCGCCAGCAGCTCCGGACTAGCGCTATGCGATGAGCAGTTCTTC	CASSSGLALCDEQFF
-	few	TRBV11-3	TRBJ2-1	TGTGCCAGCAGCCGGGGACGGAACGAAGACCATGAGCGGTTCTTC	CASSRGRNEDHERFF
-	few	TRBV6-6	TRBJ1-3	TGTGCCAGTAGTTACCCACCGGGGTATAGAAACACCATATATTTT	CASSYPPGYRNTIYF
-	-	TRBV11-1	TRBJ2-2	TGTGCCATCAGCCCCTCGGGGTGCGCACCAGGGGAGCTGTTTTTT	CAISPSGCAPGELFF
TRBD1	few	TRBV18	TRBJ2-7	TGTGCCAGCTCACCTAAACAGGGGCTCGAAGAGCAGTACTTC	CASSPKQGLEEQYF
-	-	TRBV29-1	TRBJ2-7	TGCAGCGCCGGACAAGGCACCGAGCGGTACTTC	CSAGQGTERYF
-	medium-sized	TRBV29-1	TRBJ1-1	TGCAGCGTTGAGCGTCCAGGGAACACTGAAGCTTTCTTT	CSVERPGNTEAFF
-	-	TRBV19	TRBJ2-1	TGTACCAGTAGCCGAACTACGCCCGCTTATAATGTGCAGTTCTTC	CTSSRTTPAYNVQFF
-	-	TRBV6-1	TRBJ2-7	TGTGCCAGCAGTGAAGGCCTGGGGACAACCTACGGGCAGTACTTC	CASSEGLGTTYGQYF
-	-	TRBV6-2/TRBV6-3	TRBJ2-2	TGTGCCAGCAGACGGGACTCCGCGAACACCGGGGAGCTGCTTTTT	CASRRDSANTGELLF
-	-	TRBV5-4	TRBJ2-5	TGTGCCGGCAGTTTGAACGGGGAAGGCCAAGAGACCCAGTACTTC	CAGSLNGEGQETQYF
-	-	TRBV29-1	TRBJ1-1	TGTAGTGGTGCCTCAGGGTGGGGCATGGACACTGAAGCTTTCTTT	CSGASGWGMDTEAFF
-	-	TRBV11-1	TRBJ2-7	TGTGCCAGCAGCCCTGGATGGCGACTCTACGAACAGTACTTC	CASSPGWRLYEQYF
TRBD1	-	TRBV12-3/TRBV12-4	TRBJ2-2	TGTGCCAGCAACCCTACAGGGGTGACCGGGGAGCTGTTTTTT	CASNPTGVTGELFF
-	few	TRBV11-3	TRBJ2-7	TGTGCCAGCAGCTTAGGGGCATCTTACGAGCAGTACTTC	CASSLGASYEQYF
TRBD1	medium-sized	TRBV6-1	TRBJ2-5	TGTGCCAGCAGTGAGTACGTCCCCGGACAGGGTCGTGAGACCCAGTACTTC	CASSEYVPGQGRETQYF
-	-	TRBV20-1	TRBJ2-7	TGCAGTGCTAGTATTCCCCTGGGACTCTCCTACGAGCAGTACTTC	CSASIPLGLSYEQYF
-	-	TRBV14	TRBJ2-4	TGTGCCAGCAACCAAGACCCAGTCAAAAACATTCAGTACTTC	CASNQDPVKNIQYF